These 9 T cell receptor beta chains share one sample of origin, sequenced in a study of shared clonotypes between healthy human individuals. Some clones are missing from TCRdb's copy, which holds only in-frame ones; the method was immunoSEQ multiplex PCR. This repertoire shows 2 million to 2.5 million clones, approximately 95% found once; its top ten account for roughly 0.13%. Sequencing was carried out using naive CD4+ T cells sorted from blood. Specified subset: CD45RA+ positively selected. All receptors come from a man between 18 and 35 years old in good health.

The chain joins TRBV10-3 to TRBJ2-2, with 8 bases matching TRBD2. Germline CDR1 and CDR2: ENHRY and SYGVKD. The junction had 11 bases not matched to a gene; V was cut back by 11 bases and J by 6 bases. This CDR3 spans 14 amino acids. CDR3 loop: CARGPGGVPGELFF. CDR3 nucleotides: TGTGCCCGCGGCCCGGGGGGGGTCCCCGGGGAGCTGTTTTTT.

The chain links TRBV7-6 to TRBJ1-6; TRBD1 agrees at 8 bases. This CDR3 has 16 residues. Germline V gene lookup returns CDR1 SGHVS and CDR2 FNYEAQ. With 5 bases clipped from V and 7 bases from J, the junction kept 10 bases outside the gene matches. The chain's CDR3 is CASSIQTGGTNSPLHF. DNA for the CDR3: TGTGCCAGCAGCATACAAACAGGGGGGACGAATTCACCCCTCCACTTT.

This sequence joins TRBV5-1 and TRBJ2-3; TRBD1 is a possible D gene (5 bases). Germline CDR1 is SGHRS and CDR2 is YFSETQ. The CDR3 totals 16 residues. V was trimmed by 2 bases and J by 0 bases, leaving 13 bases between them. For the CDR3, the DNA is TGCGCCAGCAGCTTCTTCAGGGCACAAAGCACAGATACGCAGTATTTT. It yields the protein CASSFFRAQSTDTQYF.

This clone was recorded a few times. V and J are TRBV19 and TRBJ1-1; no clear D gene. V lost 3 bases, J lost 0 bases, and 5 bases lay in between. This CDR3 spans 13 amino acids. Looked up from germline, CDR1 is LNHDA and CDR2 is SQIVND (reference sequence). In DNA, the CDR3 is TGTGCCAGTAGTATCAAAGTGAACACTGAAGCTTTCTTT. Translation: CASSIKVNTEAFF.

J is TRBJ2-3 and V is TRBV11-2; 8 positions match TRBD2. Trimming at V came to 4 bases and at J to 6 bases, leaving 18 bases not matched to a gene. Germline CDR1 and CDR2: SGHAT and FQNNGV. This CDR3 has 18 amino acids. The CDR3 is CASSSPKGSGGLVDTQYF. The CDR3, as DNA: TGTGCCAGCAGCTCCCCTAAGGGCAGCGGGGGCCTCGTGGATACGCAGTATTTT.

The gene calls are TRBV7-2 and TRBJ2-1, with TRBD2 matching over 10 bases. The germline CDR1 and CDR2 sequences are SGHTA and FQGNSA. The V segment lost 7 bases and the J segment 4 bases; nucleotides outside the gene matches: 10. The CDR3 totals 16 residues. CDR3 DNA sequence: TGTGCCAGCACCCGCGTAGCGGGGGGAAGGTACAATGAGCAGTTCTTC. This sequence encodes CASTRVAGGRYNEQFF.

V gene TRBV30 combines with J gene TRBJ2-7, with D maybe TRBD2 (6 bases). The germline gives CDR1 GTSNPN, CDR2 SVGIG (reference sequence). The CDR3 sequence is 14 residues long. V lost 0 bases to trimming and J lost 7 bases, with 16 bases between them. For the CDR3, the DNA is TGTGCCTGGAGTGTCGACCGGGGGTCTTGGGAGCAGTACTTC. This codes for CAWSVDRGSWEQYF. The complete variable domain, with remaining parts taken from reference TRBV30 and TRBJ2-7, reads SQTIHQWPATLVQPVGSPLSLECTVEGTSNPNLYWYRQAAGRGLQLLFYSVGIGQISSEVPQNLSASRPQDRQFILSSKKLLLSDSGFYLCAWSVDRGSWEQYFGPGTRLTVT.

V usage is TRBV18 and J usage is TRBJ1-6; 7 bases line up with TRBD1. The V and J ends lost 6 bases and 4 bases, in that order; junction bases with no gene match: 3. Germline-derived CDR1 and CDR2 are KGHSH and LQKENI. This CDR3 spans 14 amino acids. The CDR3 nucleotides read TGTGCCAGCTCCTCAGGGGGTTATAATTCACCCCTCCACTTT. Encoded protein: CASSSGGYNSPLHF.

The sample holds one count of this clone. V and J are TRBV5-1 and TRBJ2-2; D could derive from TRBD1 or TRBD2 (5 bases each). V lost 0 bases, J lost 4 bases, and 10 bases lay in between. The CDR3 runs 15 residues. Per the germline V gene, CDR1 is SGHRS and CDR2 is YFSETQ. The CDR3 DNA follows: TGCGCCAGCAGCTTGGTTGCAGGGAGCACCGGGGAGCTGTTTTTT. Its protein product is CASSLVAGSTGELFF.